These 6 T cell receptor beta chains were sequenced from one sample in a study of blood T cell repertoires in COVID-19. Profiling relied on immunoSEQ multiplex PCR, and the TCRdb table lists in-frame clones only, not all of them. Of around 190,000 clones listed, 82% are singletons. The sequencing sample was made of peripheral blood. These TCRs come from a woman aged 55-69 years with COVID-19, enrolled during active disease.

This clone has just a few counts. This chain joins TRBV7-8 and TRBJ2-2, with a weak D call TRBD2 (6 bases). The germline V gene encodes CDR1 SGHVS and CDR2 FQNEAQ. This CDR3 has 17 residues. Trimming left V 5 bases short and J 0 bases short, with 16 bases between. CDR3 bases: TGTGCCAGCAGCCTCTTGGGGCCGGGGGCGAACACCGGGGAGCTGTTTTTT. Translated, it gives CASSLLGPGANTGELFF.

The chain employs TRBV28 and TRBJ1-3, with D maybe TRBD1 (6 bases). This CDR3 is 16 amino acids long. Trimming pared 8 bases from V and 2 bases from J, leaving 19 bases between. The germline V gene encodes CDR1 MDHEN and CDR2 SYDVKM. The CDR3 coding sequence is TGTGCCAGCCTTCTGCGGGGGAAGGGGGCTGGAAACACCATATATTTT. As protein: CASLLRGKGAGNTIYF.

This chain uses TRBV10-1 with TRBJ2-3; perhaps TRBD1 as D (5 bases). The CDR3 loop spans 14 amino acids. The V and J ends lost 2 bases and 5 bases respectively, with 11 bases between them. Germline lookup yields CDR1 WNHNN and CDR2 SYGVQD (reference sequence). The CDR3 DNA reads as TGCGCCAGCAGTGAGGGCAGGGATGGAGATACGCAGTATTTT. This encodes CASSEGRDGDTQYF.

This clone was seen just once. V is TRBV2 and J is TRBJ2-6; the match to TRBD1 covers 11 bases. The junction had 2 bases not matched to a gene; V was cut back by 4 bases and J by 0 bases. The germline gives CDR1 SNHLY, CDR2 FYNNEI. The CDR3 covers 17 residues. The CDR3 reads CASSGDRGNSGANVLTF. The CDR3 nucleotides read TGTGCCAGCAGTGGGGACAGGGGGAACTCTGGGGCCAACGTCCTGACTTTC. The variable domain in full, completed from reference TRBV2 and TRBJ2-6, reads EPEVTQTPSHQVTQMGQEVILRCVPISNHLYFYWYRQILGQKVEFLVSFYNNEISEKSEIFDDQFSVERPDGSNFTLKIRSTKLEDSAMYFCASSGDRGNSGANVLTFGAGSRLTVL.

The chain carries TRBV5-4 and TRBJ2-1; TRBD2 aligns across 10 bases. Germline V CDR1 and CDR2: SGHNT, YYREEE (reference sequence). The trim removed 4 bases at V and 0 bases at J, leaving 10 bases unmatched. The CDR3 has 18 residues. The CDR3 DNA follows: TGTGCCAGCAGCCAAAAAAGCGGGAGGGTTATCTCCTACAATGAGCAGTTCTTC. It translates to CASSQKSGRVISYNEQFF.

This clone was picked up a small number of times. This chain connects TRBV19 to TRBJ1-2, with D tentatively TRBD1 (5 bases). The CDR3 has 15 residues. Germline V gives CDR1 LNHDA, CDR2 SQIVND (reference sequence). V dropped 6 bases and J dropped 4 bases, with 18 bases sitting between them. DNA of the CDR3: TGTGCCAGTAGGGCACCGACAGACCACAGCTATGGCTACACCTTC. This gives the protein CASRAPTDHSYGYTF.